The sequence of this T cell receptor (beta chain) was determined in a study of OX40 agonist ivuxolimab in advanced cancers. Findings and limits, study-wide: Average numbers of expanded clones were greater in CD8+ T cells than in CD4+.

In its sample, this clone is large. Its antigen remains unidentified. Patients were ruled out by autoimmune disease history or systemic immunosuppression. At cycle 4 day 1, cycle 7 day 1, and baseline, blood was sampled. Per the germline V gene, CDR1 is SGHTA and CDR2 is FQGTGA. V was pared by 5 bases and J by 2 bases, with 5 bases of the junction left unmatched. The CDR3 is 15 amino acids. The repertoire was sequenced with immunoSEQ multiplex PCR; TCRdb's copy has only in-frame clones and lacks some. The data contain about 10,000 clones, about 90% of them singletons. The chain links TRBV7-3 to TRBJ1-2, with 10 bases lining up with TRBD1. The material was CD4+ or CD8+ T cells sorted from blood, obtained in a trial of the OX40 agonist ivuxolimab. The TCR sequence derives from an adult with an advanced solid tumor such as melanoma, head and neck, liver or kidney cancer. The CDR3: CASSIGTGENYGYTF. The CDR3 region has the DNA TGTGCCAGCAGCATCGGGACAGGGGAAAACTATGGCTACACCTTC.